These 3 T cell receptor beta chains came from one sample sequenced in a study of identical twins. TCRdb re-derived calls from the 5' RACE reads in MiXCR, one entry per CDR3 protein. The repertoire holds about 470,000 distinct CDR3 sequences, with 24% as singletons. The sample was also reused in another study, on T cells expressing NK-cell markers.

Sequences were obtained from CD4+ T cells sorted from blood. The source is a woman aged 18-29 years in good health.

The rearrangement links TRBV9 to TRBJ2-7; 9 positions agree with TRBD1. The germline V gene encodes CDR1 SGDLS and CDR2 YYNGEE. The CDR3 sequence is 15 residues long. The trim removed 2 bases at V and 3 bases at J, leaving 6 bases unmatched. For the CDR3, the DNA is TGTGCCAGCAGCGTGGGGGACAGGGAGTACTACGAGCAGTACTTC. It yields the protein CASSVGDREYYEQYF.

V gene TRBV7-8 combines with J gene TRBJ2-5, with D possibly being TRBD1 (5 bases). The CDR3 extends over 15 amino acids. Trimming left V 5 bases short and J 5 bases short, with 18 bases between. Germline CDR1 is SGHVS and CDR2 is FQNEAQ. CDR3 amino acids: CASSAGFRPGETQYF. The CDR3 nucleotides are TGTGCCAGCAGCGCAGGGTTCCGGCCTGGGGAGACCCAGTACTTC.

CDR3 protein: CASSLTVSSGANVLTF. CDR3 nucleotide sequence: TGTGCCAGCAGTTTAACAGTCAGCTCTGGGGCCAACGTCCTGACTTTC. V usage is TRBV12-3 or TRBV12-4 and J usage is TRBJ2-6; D remains unclear. Deletions cut 2 bases from V and 0 bases from J, with 8 bases between. This CDR3 has 16 amino acids.